This TCR beta chain was recorded in a study of cytomegalovirus exposure and HLA in healthy donors. V was trimmed by 6 bases and J by 4 bases, leaving 13 bases between them. Germline CDR1 and CDR2: MNHEY and SVGAGI. The CDR3 length is 13 residues. 13 Jbeta primers and 60 Vbeta primers were used for the PCR. The assay was immunoSEQ multiplex PCR, and TCRdb's table has in-frame clones only and misses some. The sample contains about 140,000 clones, roughly 60% of which appear only once. This receptor was identified in a woman in her thirties or forties in good health and CMV-seronegative. This chain links TRBV6-5 with TRBJ2-7; tentative D call: TRBD2 (5 bases). The sequencing sample was made of PBMCs. The CDR3 region is CASRSPRGYEQYF. The CDR3 nucleotides read TGTGCCAGCAGATCCCCCCGGGGTTACGAGCAGTACTTC.